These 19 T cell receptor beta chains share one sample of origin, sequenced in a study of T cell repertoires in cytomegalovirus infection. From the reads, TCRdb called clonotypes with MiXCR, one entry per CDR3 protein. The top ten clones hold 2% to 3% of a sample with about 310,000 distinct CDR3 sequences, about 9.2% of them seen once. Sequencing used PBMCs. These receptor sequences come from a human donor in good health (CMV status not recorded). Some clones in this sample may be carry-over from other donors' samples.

As DNA, the CDR3 is TGCAGTGCTAGAGATATTAGCGGGGGCCCAGAGACCCAGTACTTC. Translation: CSARDISGGPETQYF. J is TRBJ2-5 and V is TRBV20-1; 9 bases match TRBD2. The ends lost 0 bases at V and 4 bases at J; junction bases unmatched: 6. From germline, CDR1 is DFQATT and CDR2 SNEGSKA (reference sequence). This CDR3 region has 15 residues.

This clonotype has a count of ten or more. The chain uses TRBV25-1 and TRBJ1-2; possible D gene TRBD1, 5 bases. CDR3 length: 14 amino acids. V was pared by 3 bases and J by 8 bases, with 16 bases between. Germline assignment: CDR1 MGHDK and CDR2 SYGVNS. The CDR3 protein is CASSEGVSGYGYTF. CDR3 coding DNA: TGTGCCAGCAGTGAGGGGGTCTCAGGATACGGCTACACCTTC.

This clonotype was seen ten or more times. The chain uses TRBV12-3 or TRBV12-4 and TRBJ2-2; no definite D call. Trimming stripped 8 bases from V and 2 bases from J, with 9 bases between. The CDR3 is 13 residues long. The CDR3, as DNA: TGTGCCAGCGAAAGCGACAACACCGGGGAGCTGTTTTTT. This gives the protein CASESDNTGELFF.

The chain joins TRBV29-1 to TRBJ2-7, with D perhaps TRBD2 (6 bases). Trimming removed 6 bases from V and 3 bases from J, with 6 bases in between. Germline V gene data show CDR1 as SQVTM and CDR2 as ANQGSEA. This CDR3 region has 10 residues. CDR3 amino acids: CSVRDYEQYF. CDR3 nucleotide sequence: TGCAGCGTGCGGGACTACGAGCAGTACTTC.

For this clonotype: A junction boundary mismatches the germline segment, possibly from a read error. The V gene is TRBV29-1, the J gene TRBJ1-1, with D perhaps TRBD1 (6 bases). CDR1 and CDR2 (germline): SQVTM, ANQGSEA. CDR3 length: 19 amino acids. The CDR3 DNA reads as TGCATCGTTGAAGATCTTCAGTTAGGCAGGGGAACTATGAACACTGAAGCTTTCTTT. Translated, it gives CIVEDLQLGRGTMNTEAFF.

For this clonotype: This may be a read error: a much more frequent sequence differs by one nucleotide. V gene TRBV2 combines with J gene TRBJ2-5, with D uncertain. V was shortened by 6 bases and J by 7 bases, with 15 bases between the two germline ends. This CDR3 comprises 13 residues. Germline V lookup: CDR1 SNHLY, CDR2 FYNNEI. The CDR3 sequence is CASSDPGAGTQYF. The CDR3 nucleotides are TGTGCCAGCAGCGACCCGGGCGCAGGGACCCAGTACTTC.

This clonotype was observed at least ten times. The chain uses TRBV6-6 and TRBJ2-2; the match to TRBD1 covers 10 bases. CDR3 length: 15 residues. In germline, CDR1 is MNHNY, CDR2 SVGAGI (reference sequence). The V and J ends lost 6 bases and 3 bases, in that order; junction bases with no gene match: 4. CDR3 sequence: CASSFGQGDTGELFF. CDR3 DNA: TGTGCCAGCAGCTTCGGACAGGGGGACACCGGGGAGCTGTTTTTT.

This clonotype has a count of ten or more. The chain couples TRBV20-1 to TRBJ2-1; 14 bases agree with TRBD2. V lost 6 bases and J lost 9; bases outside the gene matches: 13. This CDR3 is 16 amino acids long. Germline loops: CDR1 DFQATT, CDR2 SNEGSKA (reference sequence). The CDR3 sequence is CSAGRLAGGPGTEQFF. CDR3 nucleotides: TGCAGTGCGGGTCGACTAGCGGGGGGGCCGGGGACTGAGCAGTTCTTC.

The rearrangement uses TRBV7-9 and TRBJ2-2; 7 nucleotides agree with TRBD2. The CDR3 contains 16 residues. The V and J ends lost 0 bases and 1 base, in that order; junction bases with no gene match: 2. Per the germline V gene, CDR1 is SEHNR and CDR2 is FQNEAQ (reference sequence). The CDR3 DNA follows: TGTGCCAGCAGCTTAGCGCCTAGCGGGAACACCGGGGAGCTGTTTTTT. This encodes CASSLAPSGNTGELFF.

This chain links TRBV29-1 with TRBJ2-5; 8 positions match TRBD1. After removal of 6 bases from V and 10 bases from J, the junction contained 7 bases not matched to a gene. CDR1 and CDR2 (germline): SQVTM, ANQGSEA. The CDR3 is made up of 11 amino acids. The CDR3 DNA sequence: TGCAGCGTCGTGACAGGGGAAAACCAGTACTTC. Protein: CSVVTGENQYF.

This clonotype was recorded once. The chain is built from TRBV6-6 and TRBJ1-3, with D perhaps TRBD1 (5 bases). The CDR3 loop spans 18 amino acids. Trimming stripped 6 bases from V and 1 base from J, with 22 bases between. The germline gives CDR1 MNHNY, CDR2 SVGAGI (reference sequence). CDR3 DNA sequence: TGTGCCAGCAGAGAGGTCGTCGGGGGATTCCTTTCTGGAAACACCATATATTTT. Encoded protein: CASREVVGGFLSGNTIYF.

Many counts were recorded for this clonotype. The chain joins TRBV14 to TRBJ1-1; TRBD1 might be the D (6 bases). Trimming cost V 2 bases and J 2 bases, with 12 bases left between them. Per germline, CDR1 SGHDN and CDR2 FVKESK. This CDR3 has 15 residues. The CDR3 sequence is CASSQLTGSNTEAFF. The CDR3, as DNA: TGTGCCAGCAGCCAACTCACAGGGTCCAACACTGAAGCTTTCTTT. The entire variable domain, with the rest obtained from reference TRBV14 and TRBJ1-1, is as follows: EAGVTQFPSHSVIEKGQTVTLRCDPISGHDNLYWYRRVMGKEIKFLLHFVKESKQDESGMPNNRFLAERTGGTYSTLKVQPAELEDSGVYFCASSQLTGSNTEAFFGQGTRLTVV.

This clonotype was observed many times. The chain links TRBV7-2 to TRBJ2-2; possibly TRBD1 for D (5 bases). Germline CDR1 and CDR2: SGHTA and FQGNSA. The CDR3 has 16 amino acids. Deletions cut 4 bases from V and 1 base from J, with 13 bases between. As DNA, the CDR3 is TGTGCCAGCAGCTACTGGACACCGATGAACACCGGGGAGCTGTTTTTT. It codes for CASSYWTPMNTGELFF. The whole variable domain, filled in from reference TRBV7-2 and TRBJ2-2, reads GAGVSQSPSNKVTEKGKDVELRCDPISGHTALYWYRQSLGQGLEFLIYFQGNSAPDKSGLPSDRFSAERTGGSVSTLTIQRTQQEDSAVYLCASSYWTPMNTGELFFGEGSRLTVL.

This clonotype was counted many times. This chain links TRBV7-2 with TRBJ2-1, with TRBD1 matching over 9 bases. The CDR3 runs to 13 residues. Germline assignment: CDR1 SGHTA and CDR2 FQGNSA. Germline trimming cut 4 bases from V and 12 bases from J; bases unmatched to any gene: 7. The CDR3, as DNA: TGTGCCAGCAGCTCAAGACAGGGGGGAGGGCAGTTCTTC. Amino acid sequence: CASSSRQGGGQFF.

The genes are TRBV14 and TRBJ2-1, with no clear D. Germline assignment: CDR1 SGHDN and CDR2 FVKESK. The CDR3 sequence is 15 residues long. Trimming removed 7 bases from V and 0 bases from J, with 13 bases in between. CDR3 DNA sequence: TGTGCCAGCATGACAAACTGGAGCTCCTACAATGAGCAGTTCTTC. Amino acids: CASMTNWSSYNEQFF.

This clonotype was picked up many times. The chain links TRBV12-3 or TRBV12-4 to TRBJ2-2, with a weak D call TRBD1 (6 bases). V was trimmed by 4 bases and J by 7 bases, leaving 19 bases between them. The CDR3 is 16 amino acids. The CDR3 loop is CASSWVNSGTSGELFF. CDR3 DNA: TGTGCCAGCAGTTGGGTAAACAGTGGGACAAGCGGGGAGCTGTTTTTT.

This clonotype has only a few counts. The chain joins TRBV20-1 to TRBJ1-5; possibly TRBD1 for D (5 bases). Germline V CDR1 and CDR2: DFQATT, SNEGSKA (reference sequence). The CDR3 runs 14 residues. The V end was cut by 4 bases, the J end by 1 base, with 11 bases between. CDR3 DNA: TGCAGTGCTAAGACTGGGGGGAGCAATCAGCCCCAGCATTTT. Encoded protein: CSAKTGGSNQPQHF.

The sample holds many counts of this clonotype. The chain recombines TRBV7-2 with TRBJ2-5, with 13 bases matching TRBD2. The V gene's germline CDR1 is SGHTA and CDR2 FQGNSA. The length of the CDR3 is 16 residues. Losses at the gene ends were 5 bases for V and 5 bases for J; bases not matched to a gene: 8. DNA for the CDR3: TGTGCCAGCAGCCGAACTAGCGGGGGGGCCCGGGAGACCCAGTACTTC. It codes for CASSRTSGGARETQYF.

This chain's CDR3 is CATGDDNSPLHF. Written as DNA, the CDR3 is TGTGCCACCGGGGATGATAATTCACCCCTCCACTTT. The genes are TRBV19 and TRBJ1-6; D remains unclear. The CDR3 runs to 12 residues. CDR1 is LNHDA and CDR2 is SQIVND in the germline V gene (reference sequence). Trimming pared 10 bases from V and 5 bases from J, leaving 9 bases between. Full variable domain (outside the CDR3, taken from reference TRBV19 and TRBJ1-6): DGGITQSPKYLFRKEGQNVTLSCEQNLNHDAMYWYRQDPGQGLRLIYYSQIVNDFQKGDIAEGYSVSREKKESFPLTVTSAQKNPTAFYLCATGDDNSPLHFGNGTRLTVT.